This entry lists 9 T cell receptor beta chains sequenced from one sample in a study of shared clonotypes between healthy human individuals (dated by TCRdb to 2018 to 2020). The method behind the library was the immunoSEQ multiplex PCR assay. TCRdb obtained this table from immuneACCESS and retained in-frame rearrangements with V and J assigned. These tables miss some clones; where compared with another copy, unresolved V genes account for less than half of the shortfall, and the remainder is unexplained. The sample table holds roughly 330,000 clones, of which around 67% were seen once. Of the sample, about 9.4% is held by the ten largest clones. The specimen was memory CD4+ T cells sorted from blood. Read against the paper, the sample's cell subset or site label means: CD45RA-negative fraction. The receptor set was obtained from a man between 25 and 39 years old in good health.

The chain combines TRBV5-5 with TRBJ1-4; tentative D call: TRBD1 (6 bases). Trimming stripped 5 bases from V and 0 bases from J, with 17 bases between. The CDR3 has 17 amino acids. The germline CDR1 and CDR2 sequences are SGHKS and YYEKEE (reference sequence). CDR3 DNA sequence: TGTGCCAGCAGTCCTAGGGGGGCTTATGCAACTAATGAAAAACTGTTTTTT. Its protein product is CASSPRGAYATNEKLFF.

The chain combines TRBV6-1 with TRBJ1-3; no clear D gene. The V gene's germline CDR1 is MNHNS and CDR2 SASEGT. The CDR3 covers 15 residues. Trimming removed 2 bases from V and 0 bases from J, with 8 bases in between. Here the CDR3 reads CASSEQGFSGNTIYF. CDR3 sequence (DNA): TGTGCCAGCAGTGAACAAGGATTCTCTGGAAACACCATATATTTT.

The chain employs TRBV28 and TRBJ1-2; TRBD1 is a possible D gene (5 bases). Trimming took 7 bases from V and 0 from J, leaving 12 bases between them. The V gene's germline CDR1 is MDHEN and CDR2 SYDVKM. This CDR3 is 14 amino acids long. CDR3 sequence reads: CASKDSVTNYGYTF. CDR3 bases: TGTGCCAGCAAAGACAGCGTAACTAACTATGGCTACACCTTC.

V is TRBV15 and J is TRBJ1-5; D not resolved. Looked up from germline, CDR1 is LNHNV and CDR2 is YYDKDF (reference sequence). CDR3 length: 14 residues. Trimming removed 1 base from V and 5 bases from J, with 9 bases in between. The CDR3 region has the DNA TGTGCCACCAGCAGAGGAACTCGGGATCAGCCCCAGCATTTT. Its translation: CATSRGTRDQPQHF. The full variable domain, its missing parts supplied by reference TRBV15 and TRBJ1-5, is DAMVIQNPRYQVTQFGKPVTLSCSQTLNHNVMYWYQQKSSQAPKLLFHYYDKDFNNEADTPDNFQSRRPNTSFCFLDIRSPGLGDTAMYLCATSRGTRDQPQHFGDGTRLSIL.

The V call is TRBV5-5, the J call TRBJ1-2; 8 nucleotides line up with TRBD1. V lost 4 bases, J lost 13 bases, and 6 bases stayed unmatched. This CDR3 has 11 residues. CDR1 is SGHKS, CDR2 YYEKEE, per germline (reference sequence). In DNA, the CDR3 is TGTGCCAGCAGCGCCACAGGGGGTGGCACCTTC. It specifies CASSATGGGTF. The whole variable domain, remainder taken from reference TRBV5-5 and TRBJ1-2, is DAGVTQSPTHLIKTRGQQVTLRCSPISGHKSVSWYQQVLGQGPQFIFQYYEKEERGRGNFPDRFSARQFPNYSSELNVNALLLGDSALYLCASSATGGGTFGSGTRLTVV.

This rearrangement joins TRBV6-4 to TRBJ1-1, with TRBD1 matching over 8 bases. V lost 4 bases, J lost 4 bases, and 11 bases stayed unmatched. Germline V CDR1 and CDR2: MRHNA, SNTAGT. The CDR3 totals 16 residues. CDR3 DNA: TGTGCCAGCAGTGCCAGTCCTGGACAGGGTGGCACTGAAGCTTTCTTT. Encoded protein: CASSASPGQGGTEAFF.

This chain joins TRBV5-1 and TRBJ2-5, with D tentatively TRBD1 (6 bases). Trimming took 7 bases from V and 3 from J, leaving 13 bases between them. Germline V gives CDR1 SGHRS, CDR2 YFSETQ. The CDR3 sequence is 13 residues long. In DNA form, the CDR3 reads TGCGCCAGCGCCCGGACAGAAAAAGAGACCCAGTACTTC. Protein: CASARTEKETQYF.

This clone was seen more than once but under ten times. J is TRBJ2-3 and V is TRBV4-2, with D perhaps TRBD2 (6 bases). Between the trimmed V and J ends, which lost 1 base and 9 bases, there was a span of 11 bases. Germline assignment: CDR1 LGHNA and CDR2 YNFKEQ. The CDR3 runs to 13 residues. The CDR3: CASSQGDSGTQYF. The CDR3 DNA reads as TGTGCCAGCAGCCAAGGGGACTCGGGGACGCAGTATTTT.

V is TRBV5-5 and J is TRBJ2-5; D is unresolved. The germline gives CDR1 SGHKS, CDR2 YYEKEE (reference sequence). Trimming stripped 5 bases from V and 1 base from J, with 9 bases between. CDR3 length: 13 residues. The CDR3 nucleotides are TGTGCCAGCAGTTGGCTGGGCCAAGAGACCCAGTACTTC. Translating it yields CASSWLGQETQYF.